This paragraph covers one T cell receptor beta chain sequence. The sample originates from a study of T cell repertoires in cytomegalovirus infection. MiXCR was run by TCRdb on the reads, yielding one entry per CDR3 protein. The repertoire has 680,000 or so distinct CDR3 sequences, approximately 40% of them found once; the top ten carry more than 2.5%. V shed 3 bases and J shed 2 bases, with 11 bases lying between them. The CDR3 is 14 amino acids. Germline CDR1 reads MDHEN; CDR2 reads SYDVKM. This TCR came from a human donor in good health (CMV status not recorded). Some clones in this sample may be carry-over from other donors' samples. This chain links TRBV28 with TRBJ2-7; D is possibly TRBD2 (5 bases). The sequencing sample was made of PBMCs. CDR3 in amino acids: CASSFSGMPYEQYF. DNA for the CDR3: TGTGCCAGCAGTTTTTCCGGGATGCCCTACGAGCAGTACTTC.